This T cell receptor beta chain derives from a study of T cell responses to AZD1222 COVID-19 vaccine. Germline lookup yields CDR1 MNHEY and CDR2 SVGEGT. V gave up 0 bases and J gave up 6 bases, with 9 bases separating them. CDR3 length: 14 amino acids. Here immunoSEQ multiplex PCR was the method, and the copy in TCRdb shows in-frame clones only, minus some. The sample has about 81,000 clones; 70% to 90% are singletons. The sequence was obtained from an adult who received the AZD1222 COVID-19 vaccine. V is TRBV6-2 or TRBV6-3 and J is TRBJ1-5; D is ambiguous. This sample comprised peripheral blood, obtained 28 days after the second AZD1222 dose. The CDR3 loop reads CASSYSGLTQPQHF. The CDR3 region has the DNA TGTGCCAGCAGTTACTCCGGTCTAACTCAGCCCCAGCATTTT.